The table lists the clone carrying this T cell receptor (beta chain) with many counts. Its antigen is still unknown. This record belongs to a study of T-cell memory formation after mild COVID-19. As for the study in general: Largely donor-specific TCR clusters were found.

The V gene's germline CDR1 is SQVTM and CDR2 ANQGSEA. Deletions cut 0 bases from V and 2 bases from J, with 14 bases between. This CDR3 has 15 residues. From the 5' RACE reads, TCRdb called clonotypes with MiXCR, one entry per CDR3 protein. The data show roughly 130,000 distinct CDR3 sequences, approximately 6.3% seen once. General study results and limits: The second-wave clones peaking on day 37 were not confirmed as SARS-CoV-2-specific.

The sequenced sample was PBMCs or a T cell subset sorted from them (not recorded which). The TCR originated in an adult woman who had mild COVID-19 (a few samples of this study predate the infection). Cell type and time point are not known. The J gene is TRBJ2-7, the V gene TRBV29-1, with D perhaps matching TRBD1 or TRBD2 (5 bases each). CDR3: CSVEDSGKGAYEQYF. As DNA, the CDR3 is TGCAGCGTTGAAGATTCAGGGAAGGGAGCCTACGAGCAGTACTTC.